In its sample, the clone carrying this T cell receptor (beta chain) was seen a few times. Each CDR3 protein gets one entry after TCRdb re-called the reads with MiXCR. The sample lists about 190,000 distinct CDR3 sequences, roughly 27% occurring once. This specimen comes from a study of T cell repertoires in cytomegalovirus infection. The CDR3 sequence is 16 residues long. Trimming at V came to 6 bases and at J to 8 bases, leaving 14 bases not matched to a gene. Germline V gene data show CDR1 as SGHVT and CDR2 as SQSDAQ. The sequenced sample consisted of PBMCs. The J gene is TRBJ2-1, the V gene TRBV7-4; 9 nucleotides agree with TRBD1. The TCR sequence derives from a human donor in good health (CMV status not recorded). Some clones in this sample may be carry-over from other donors' samples. CDR3 sequence: CASSYTTGQGLDEQFF. The CDR3, as DNA: TGTGCCAGCAGTTATACTACGGGACAGGGTTTAGATGAGCAGTTCTTC.